This TCR beta chain was documented in a study of CD8 T cells in ankylosing spondylitis. The CDR3 covers 14 residues. Germline assignment: CDR1 SNHLY and CDR2 FYNNEI. V lost 7 bases and J lost 7; bases outside the gene matches: 8. Making use of molecular barcodes, quantitative 5'-RACE generated TCR beta libraries. Each CDR3 protein gets one entry after TCRdb re-called the 5' RACE reads with MiXCR. The sample contains about 280,000 distinct CDR3 sequences, roughly 20% of which appear only once. The table lists this clonotype with a few counts. This chain links TRBV2 with TRBJ2-1, with 9 bases lining up with TRBD2. Sequenced: blood, either unsorted or a sorted T cell fraction (not recorded which). The TCR was taken from a male donor with ankylosing spondylitis or in good health (not recorded which). CDR3 protein: CASIVRGGGNEQFF. CDR3 sequence (DNA): TGTGCCAGCATCGTGCGGGGGGGCGGAAATGAGCAGTTCTTC.